These 7 T cell receptor beta chains share one sample of origin, sequenced in a study of T-cell reconstitution after alpha-beta-depleted transplantation in children. Unique molecular identifiers featured in how the TCRbeta library was prepared. TCRdb redid the calling of the PCR reads with MiXCR, one entry per CDR3 protein. The table includes just over 950,000 distinct CDR3 sequences, less than 30% detected once. The sequences come from PBMCs, mostly from graft donor cells, collected 360 days after TCRalphabeta/CD19-depleted stem cell transplant. These receptors were obtained from a boy younger than two who had a stem cell transplant for SCID, so the T cells may come from the graft donor.

This clonotype was counted between two and nine times. The V gene is TRBV6-1, the J gene TRBJ1-4; possible D gene TRBD1, 6 bases. Looked up from germline, CDR1 is MNHNS and CDR2 is SASEGT. The CDR3 totals 16 residues. Deletions cut 7 bases from V and 5 bases from J, with 20 bases between. The CDR3 DNA is TGTGCCAGCAATAGGGCAGGGGCCCTCCTAAATGAAAAACTGTTTTTT. Its protein product is CASNRAGALLNEKLFF.

This clonotype has just a few counts. The gene calls are TRBV4-2 and TRBJ2-5; D may be TRBD1 or TRBD2 (5 bases each). The CDR3 length is 14 residues. In germline, CDR1 is LGHNA, CDR2 YNFKEQ. Trimming left V 4 bases short and J 5 bases short, with 14 bases between. The CDR3 loop is CASSPGTPGETQYF. The CDR3 DNA follows: TGTGCCAGCAGCCCCGGGACCCCCGGGGAGACCCAGTACTTC.

This clonotype was detected a few times. This chain joins TRBV20-1 and TRBJ2-3; tentative D call: TRBD1 (7 bases). Trimming removed 1 base at V and 3 bases at J, with 17 bases between. CDR1 DFQATT and CDR2 SNEGSKA come from the germline V gene (reference sequence). The CDR3 spans 16 residues. This CDR3 is CSARVQEGASTDTQYF. For the CDR3, the DNA is TGCAGTGCTAGAGTCCAGGAGGGGGCAAGTACAGATACGCAGTATTTT.

The chain recombines TRBV20-1 with TRBJ2-7, with TRBD2 matching 10 bases. V trimming: 5 bases; J trimming: 7 bases; junction bases outside the gene matches: 8. The germline CDR1 and CDR2 sequences are DFQATT and SNEGSKA (reference sequence). The CDR3 sequence is 13 residues long. The CDR3 nucleotides read TGCAGTGCTTTTCTAGCGGGGGTAGGGGAGCAGTACTTC. It specifies CSAFLAGVGEQYF.

The chain recombines TRBV5-1 with TRBJ2-1; no firm D call. The CDR3 extends over 18 amino acids. V lost 0 bases and J lost 5, with 21 bases in between. Germline CDR1 and CDR2: SGHRS and YFSETQ. The CDR3: CASSLAGHGKGIDNEQFF. As DNA, the CDR3 is TGCGCCAGCAGCTTGGCCGGTCATGGGAAGGGAATAGACAATGAGCAGTTCTTC.

This clonotype was detected a few times. CDR3 sequence (DNA): TGTGCCAGCAGTTTTGTCCGACAGGGGACAGATACGCAGTATTTT. Its protein product is CASSFVRQGTDTQYF. The gene calls are TRBV12-3 or TRBV12-4 and TRBJ2-3; 8 bases fit TRBD1. Trimming cost V 3 bases and J 3 bases; bases outside gene matches: 5. The CDR3 runs to 15 residues.

This clonotype was observed a few times. The gene calls are TRBV15 and TRBJ1-3; a weak D match, TRBD1 (5 bases). Germline assignment: CDR1 LNHNV and CDR2 YYDKDF (reference sequence). Trimming shortened V by 0 bases and J by 2 bases, and 11 bases separated the two germline ends. This CDR3 is built from 16 residues. This CDR3 is CATSRDGGGTGNTIYF. The DNA of the CDR3 is TGTGCCACCAGCAGAGATGGCGGGGGTACTGGAAACACCATATATTTT.